Shown below are 3 T cell receptor beta chains from a single sample sequenced in a study of T-cell reconstitution after alpha-beta-depleted transplantation in children. The TCRbeta library incorporated unique molecular identifiers. Using its own MiXCR run on the PCR reads, TCRdb lists one record per CDR3 protein. The data contain approximately 350,000 distinct CDR3 sequences, approximately 12% of them singletons. Specimen: PBMCs, collected from the stem cell graft. The receptors derive from a human donor who donated a stem cell graft to a child with Fanconi anemia.

This clonotype was detected ten times or more. The chain has TRBV12-3 or TRBV12-4 and TRBJ2-1, with 7 bases matching TRBD2. V shed 6 bases, J shed 7 bases, and the junction held 12 bases outside the gene matches. The CDR3 loop spans 15 amino acids. CDR3 sequence reads: CASRPTVGGGNEQFF. In DNA form, the CDR3 reads TGTGCCAGCAGGCCTACTGTTGGGGGGGGAAATGAGCAGTTCTTC.

In its sample, this clonotype was seen many times. J is TRBJ1-4 and V is TRBV3-1; D is uncertain. V dropped 0 bases and J dropped 7 bases, with 6 bases sitting between them. The CDR3 loop spans 13 amino acids. Germline loops: CDR1 LGHDT, CDR2 YNNKEL (reference sequence). This CDR3 reads CASSQENFEKLFF. As DNA, the CDR3 is TGTGCCAGCAGCCAAGAGAACTTTGAAAAACTGTTTTTT. The full variable domain, in which reference TRBV3-1 and TRBJ1-4 provide the parts outside the CDR3, is DTAVSQTPKYLVTQMGNDKSIKCEQNLGHDTMYWYKQDSKKFLKIMFSYNNKELIINETVPNRFSPKSPDKAHLNLHINSLELGDSAVYFCASSQENFEKLFFGSGTQLSVL.

This clonotype has a count of ten or more. The rearrangement uses TRBV6-5 and TRBJ1-1; D possibly corresponds to TRBD1 (5 bases). The germline V gene has CDR1 MNHEY and CDR2 SVGAGI. V dropped 0 bases and J dropped 4 bases, with 12 bases sitting between them. This CDR3 region has 15 residues. The CDR3 nucleotides read TGTGCCAGCAGTTACTCATCAGGGTCGGGCACTGAAGCTTTCTTT. It yields the protein CASSYSSGSGTEAFF.